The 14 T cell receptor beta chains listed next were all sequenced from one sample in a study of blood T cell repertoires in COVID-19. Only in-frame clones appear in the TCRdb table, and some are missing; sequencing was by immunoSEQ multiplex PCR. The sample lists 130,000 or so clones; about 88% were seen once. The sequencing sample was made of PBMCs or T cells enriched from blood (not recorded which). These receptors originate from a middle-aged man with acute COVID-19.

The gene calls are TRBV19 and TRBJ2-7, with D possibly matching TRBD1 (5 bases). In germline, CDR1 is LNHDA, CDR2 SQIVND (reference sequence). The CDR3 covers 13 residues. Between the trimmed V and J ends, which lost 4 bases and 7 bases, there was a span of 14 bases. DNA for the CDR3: TGTGCCAGTAGTACGTCAGGGAATGGGGAGCAGTACTTC. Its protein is CASSTSGNGEQYF.

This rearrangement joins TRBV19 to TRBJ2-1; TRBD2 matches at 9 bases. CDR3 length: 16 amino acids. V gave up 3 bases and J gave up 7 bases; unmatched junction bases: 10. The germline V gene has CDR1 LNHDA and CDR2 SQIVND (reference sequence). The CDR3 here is CASSMVEAGGKNEQFF. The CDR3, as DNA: TGTGCCAGTAGTATGGTTGAAGCGGGAGGTAAAAATGAGCAGTTCTTC.

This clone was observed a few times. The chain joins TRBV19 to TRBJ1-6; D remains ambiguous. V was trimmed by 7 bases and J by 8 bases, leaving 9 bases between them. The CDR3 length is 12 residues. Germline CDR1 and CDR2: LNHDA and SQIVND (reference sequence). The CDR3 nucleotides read TGTGCCAGTAACCAGGAAGATTCACCCCTCCACTTT. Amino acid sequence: CASNQEDSPLHF.

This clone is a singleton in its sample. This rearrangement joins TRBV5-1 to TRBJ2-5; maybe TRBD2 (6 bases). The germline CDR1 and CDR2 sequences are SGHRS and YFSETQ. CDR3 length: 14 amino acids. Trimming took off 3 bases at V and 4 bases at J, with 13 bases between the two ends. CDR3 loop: CASSYGGELETQYF. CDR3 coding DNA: TGCGCCAGCAGCTACGGCGGGGAACTAGAGACCCAGTACTTC.

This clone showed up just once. The CDR3 sequence: CASSLLANTGELFF. Written as DNA, the CDR3 is TGCGCCAGCAGCTTACTAGCGAACACCGGGGAGCTGTTTTTT. The V and J genes are TRBV5-1 and TRBJ2-2; tentative D call: TRBD2 (5 bases). V gave up 2 bases and J gave up 0 bases, with 5 bases separating them. In germline, CDR1 is SGHRS, CDR2 YFSETQ. The CDR3 runs 14 residues. The entire variable domain, with the rest obtained from reference TRBV5-1 and TRBJ2-2, is as follows: KAGVTQTPRYLIKTRGQQVTLSCSPISGHRSVSWYQQTPGQGLQFLFEYFSETQRNKGNFPGRFSGRQFSNSRSEMNVSTLELGDSALYLCASSLLANTGELFFGEGSRLTVL.

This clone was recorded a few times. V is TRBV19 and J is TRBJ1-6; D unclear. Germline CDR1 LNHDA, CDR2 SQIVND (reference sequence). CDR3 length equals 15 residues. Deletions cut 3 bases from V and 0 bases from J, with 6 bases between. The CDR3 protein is CASSIGLSYNSPLHF. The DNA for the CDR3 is TGTGCCAGTAGTATCGGTCTCTCCTATAATTCACCCCTCCACTTT.

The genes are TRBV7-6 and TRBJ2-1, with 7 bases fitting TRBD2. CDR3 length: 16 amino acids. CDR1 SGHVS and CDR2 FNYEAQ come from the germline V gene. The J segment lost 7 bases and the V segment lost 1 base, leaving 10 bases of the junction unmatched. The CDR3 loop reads CASSLVASAGENEQFF. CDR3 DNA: TGTGCCAGCAGCTTAGTGGCCTCGGCGGGGGAAAATGAGCAGTTCTTC.

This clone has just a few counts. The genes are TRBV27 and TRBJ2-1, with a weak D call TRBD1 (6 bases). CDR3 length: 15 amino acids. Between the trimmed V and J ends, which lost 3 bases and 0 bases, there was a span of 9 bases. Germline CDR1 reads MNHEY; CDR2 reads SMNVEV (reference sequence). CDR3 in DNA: TGTGCCAGCAGTTTTAGGGGGAGCTCCTACAATGAGCAGTTCTTC. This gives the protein CASSFRGSSYNEQFF.

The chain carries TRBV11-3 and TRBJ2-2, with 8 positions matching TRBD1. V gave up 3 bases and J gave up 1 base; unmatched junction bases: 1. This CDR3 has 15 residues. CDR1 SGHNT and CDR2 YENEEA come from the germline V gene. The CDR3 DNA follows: TGTGCCAGCAGCTTTACAGGGGGGAACACCGGGGAGCTGTTTTTT. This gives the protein CASSFTGGNTGELFF.

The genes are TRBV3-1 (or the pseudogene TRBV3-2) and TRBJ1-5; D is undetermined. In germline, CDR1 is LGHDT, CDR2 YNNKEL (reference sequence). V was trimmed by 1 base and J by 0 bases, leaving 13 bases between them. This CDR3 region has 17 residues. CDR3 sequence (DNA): TGTGCCAGCAGCCAAGGATGGGCTGACGATAGCAATCAGCCCCAGCATTTT. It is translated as CASSQGWADDSNQPQHF.

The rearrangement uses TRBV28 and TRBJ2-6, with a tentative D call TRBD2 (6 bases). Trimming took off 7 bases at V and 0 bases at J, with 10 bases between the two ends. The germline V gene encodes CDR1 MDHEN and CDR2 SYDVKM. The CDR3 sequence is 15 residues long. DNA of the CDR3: TGTGCCAGCACTCGGGGGAGCTCTGGGGCCAACGTCCTGACTTTC. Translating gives CASTRGSSGANVLTF.

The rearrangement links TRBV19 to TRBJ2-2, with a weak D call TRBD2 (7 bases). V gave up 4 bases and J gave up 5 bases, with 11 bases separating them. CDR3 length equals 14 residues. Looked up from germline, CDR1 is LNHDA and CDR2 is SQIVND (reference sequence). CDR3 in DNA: TGTGCCAGTAGTAGCGGGGGCCTGACCGGGGAGCTGTTTTTT. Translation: CASSSGGLTGELFF.

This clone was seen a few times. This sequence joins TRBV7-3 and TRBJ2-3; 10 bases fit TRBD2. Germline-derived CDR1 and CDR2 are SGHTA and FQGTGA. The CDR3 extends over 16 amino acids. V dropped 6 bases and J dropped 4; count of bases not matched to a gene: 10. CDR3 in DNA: TGTGCCAGCAGTCCTCAAGTTAGCGGGGGGTCAGATACGCAGTATTTT. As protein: CASSPQVSGGSDTQYF.

For the CDR3, the DNA is TGTGCCAGCAGCGTAGGACACCCGACCGGGGAGCTGTTTTTT. Its translation: CASSVGHPTGELFF. The rearrangement joins TRBV9 to TRBJ2-2; D gene uncertain. Trimming stripped 0 bases from V and 5 bases from J, with 8 bases between. The CDR3 is 14 residues long. The germline gives CDR1 SGDLS, CDR2 YYNGEE. The full variable domain, rest sourced from reference TRBV9 and TRBJ2-2, is DSGVTQTPKHLITATGQRVTLRCSPRSGDLSVYWYQQSLDQGLQFLIQYYNGEERAKGNILERFSAQQFPDLHSELNLSSLELGDSALYFCASSVGHPTGELFFGEGSRLTVL.